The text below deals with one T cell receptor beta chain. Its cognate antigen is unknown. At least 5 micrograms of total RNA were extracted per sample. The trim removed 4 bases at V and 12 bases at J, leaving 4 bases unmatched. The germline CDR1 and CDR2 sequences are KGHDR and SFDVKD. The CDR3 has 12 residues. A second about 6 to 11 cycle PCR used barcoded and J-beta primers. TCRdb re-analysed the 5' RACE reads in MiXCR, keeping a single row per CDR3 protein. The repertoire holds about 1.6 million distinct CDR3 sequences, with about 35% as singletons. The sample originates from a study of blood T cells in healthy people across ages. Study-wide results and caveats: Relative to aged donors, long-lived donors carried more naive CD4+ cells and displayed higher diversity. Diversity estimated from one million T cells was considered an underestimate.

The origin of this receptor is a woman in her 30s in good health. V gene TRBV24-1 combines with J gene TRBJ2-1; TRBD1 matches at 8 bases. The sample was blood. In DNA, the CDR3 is TGTGCCACCAGTGACAGGGGGCCGGTGCAGTTCTTC. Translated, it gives CATSDRGPVQFF.